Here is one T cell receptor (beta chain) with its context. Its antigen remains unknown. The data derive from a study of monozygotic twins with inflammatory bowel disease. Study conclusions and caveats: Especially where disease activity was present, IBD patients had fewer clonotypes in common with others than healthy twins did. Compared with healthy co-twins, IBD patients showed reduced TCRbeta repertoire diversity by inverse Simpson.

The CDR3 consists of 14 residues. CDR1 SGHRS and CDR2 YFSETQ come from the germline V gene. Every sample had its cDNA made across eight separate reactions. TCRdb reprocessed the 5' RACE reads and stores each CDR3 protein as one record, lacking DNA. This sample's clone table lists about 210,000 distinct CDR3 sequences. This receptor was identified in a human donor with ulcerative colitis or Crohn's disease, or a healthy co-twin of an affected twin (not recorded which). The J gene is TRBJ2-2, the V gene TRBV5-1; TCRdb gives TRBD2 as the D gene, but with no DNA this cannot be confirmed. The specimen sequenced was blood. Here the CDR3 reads CASSTRWATGELFF.